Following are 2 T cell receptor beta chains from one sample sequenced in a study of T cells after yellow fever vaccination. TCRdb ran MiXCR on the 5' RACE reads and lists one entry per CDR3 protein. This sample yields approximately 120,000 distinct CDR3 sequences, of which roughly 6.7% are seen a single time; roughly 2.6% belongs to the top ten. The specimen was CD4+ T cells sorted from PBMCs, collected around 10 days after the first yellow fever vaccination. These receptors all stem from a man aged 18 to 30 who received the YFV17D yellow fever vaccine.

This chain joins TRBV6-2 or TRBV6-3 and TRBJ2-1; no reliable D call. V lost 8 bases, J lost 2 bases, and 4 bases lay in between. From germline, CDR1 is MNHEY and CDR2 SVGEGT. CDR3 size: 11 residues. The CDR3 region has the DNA TGTGCCAGCCAAGCCTACAATGAGCAGTTCTTC. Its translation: CASQAYNEQFF.

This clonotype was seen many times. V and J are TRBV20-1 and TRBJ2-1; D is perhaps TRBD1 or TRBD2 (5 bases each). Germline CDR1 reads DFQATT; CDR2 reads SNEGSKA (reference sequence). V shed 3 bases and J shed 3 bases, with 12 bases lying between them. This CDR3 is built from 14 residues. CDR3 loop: CSASGTDRYNEQFF. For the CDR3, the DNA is TGCAGTGCTAGTGGGACCGACCGCTACAATGAGCAGTTCTTC.